The next 17 T cell receptor beta chains were all read from a single sample in a study of T-cell memory formation after mild COVID-19. TCRdb recomputed calls from the 5' RACE reads with MiXCR, one row per CDR3 protein. In the table there are hundreds of thousands of distinct CDR3 sequences, over 15% of which are singletons. Sequenced material: PBMCs or a T cell subset sorted from them (not recorded which). These receptors came from a man in his late teens or twenties who had mild COVID-19 (a few samples of this study predate the infection). Cell type and time point are not known.

This clonotype has a count of ten or more. This chain connects TRBV20-1 to TRBJ2-1, with 7 bases fitting TRBD2. This CDR3 spans 14 amino acids. Trimming took 6 bases from V and 5 from J; bases not matched to a gene: 10. CDR1 is DFQATT and CDR2 is SNEGSKA in the germline V gene (reference sequence). The CDR3, as DNA: TGCAGTGCCCTCGGCGGGGGAGGCCACAATGAGCAGTTCTTC. Protein product: CSALGGGGHNEQFF.

The table lists this clonotype with a few counts. This sequence joins TRBV4-3 and TRBJ1-4, with 8 nucleotides matching TRBD1. V lost 2 bases and J lost 6; bases outside the gene matches: 5. CDR3 length: 15 residues. The germline CDR1 and CDR2 sequences are LGHNA and YSLEER. CDR3 nucleotides: TGCGCCAGCAGCCAAATCAGGGGGCAGCATGAAAAACTGTTTTTT. As protein: CASSQIRGQHEKLFF.

In this sample, this clonotype turned up many times. This chain links TRBV12-3 or TRBV12-4 with TRBJ2-5, with D possibly TRBD1 on 5 matching bases. The CDR3 length is 13 residues. V dropped 6 bases and J dropped 2 bases, with 10 bases sitting between them. The CDR3 loop is CASSIDRQETQYF. The CDR3 DNA is TGTGCCAGCAGCATCGACAGACAAGAGACCCAGTACTTC.

This clonotype was detected many times. The chain has TRBV12-3 or TRBV12-4 and TRBJ2-5; no clear D. This CDR3 spans 13 amino acids. Trimming left V 3 bases short and J 2 bases short, with 7 bases between. CDR3 amino acids: CASSFGLQETQYF. The CDR3 DNA is TGTGCCAGCAGTTTTGGGCTACAAGAGACCCAGTACTTC.

Worth noting for this clonotype: Germline and junction disagree at one end, which may indicate a read error. The rearrangement links TRBV6-1 to TRBJ2-1; D is unclear. The CDR3 has 13 amino acids. The V gene's germline CDR1 is MNHNS and CDR2 SASEGT. The CDR3 region is CASSGLSHNEQFF. The CDR3 bases are TGTGCCAGCAGTGGCCTCTCCCACAATGAGCAGTTCTTC.

This clonotype was recorded many times. The chain combines TRBV5-1 with TRBJ1-1; the D is unclear. The V end was cut by 0 bases, the J end by 1 base, with 4 bases between. This CDR3 has 13 residues. Per germline, CDR1 SGHRS and CDR2 YFSETQ. The CDR3 sequence is CASSLGTNTEAFF. DNA of the CDR3: TGCGCCAGCAGCTTGGGGACGAACACTGAAGCTTTCTTT. Combining the CDR3 with reference TRBV5-1 and TRBJ1-1 gives the whole variable domain KAGVTQTPRYLIKTRGQQVTLSCSPISGHRSVSWYQQTPGQGLQFLFEYFSETQRNKGNFPGRFSGRQFSNSRSEMNVSTLELGDSALYLCASSLGTNTEAFFGQGTRLTVV.

This clonotype was seen only a few times. The rearrangement links TRBV5-1 to TRBJ1-2; TRBD1 matches 10 bases. In germline, CDR1 is SGHRS, CDR2 YFSETQ. Trimming at V came to 4 bases and at J to 8 bases, leaving 8 bases not matched to a gene. This CDR3 region has 14 residues. The DNA of the CDR3 is TGCGCCAGCAGCCCCGGAGGGACAGGGGTCGGCTACACCTTC. Translated, it gives CASSPGGTGVGYTF.

This clonotype came up a few times. The CDR3 region has the DNA TGCAGCGTTGTGGGACAACAGGGGAGCACTGAAGCTTTCTTT. Amino acids: CSVVGQQGSTEAFF. The rearrangement uses TRBV29-1 and TRBJ1-1; 7 bases are shared with TRBD1. The ends lost 4 bases at V and 4 bases at J; junction bases unmatched: 9. This CDR3 is 14 amino acids long. Germline-derived CDR1 and CDR2 are SQVTM and ANQGSEA. The entire variable domain, with the rest obtained from reference TRBV29-1 and TRBJ1-1, is as follows: SAVISQKPSRDICQRGTSLTIQCQVDSQVTMMFWYRQQPGQSLTLIATANQGSEATYESGFVIDKFPISRPNLTFSTLTVSNMSPEDSSIYLCSVVGQQGSTEAFFGQGTRLTVV.

V and J are TRBV4-2 and TRBJ2-1, with D perhaps matching TRBD1 or TRBD2 (7 bases each). The CDR3 runs to 17 residues. V was pared by 7 bases and J by 9 bases, with 28 bases between. CDR1 and CDR2 from the germline V gene are LGHNA and YNFKEQ. The CDR3 DNA follows: TGTGCCAGCACATCCCAGGGGGGGGACAGATCGGTAGGTGAGCAGTTCTTC. This gives the protein CASTSQGGDRSVGEQFF.

This clonotype came up a few times. This chain joins TRBV28 and TRBJ2-7; D assignment may be TRBD1 or TRBD2 (6 bases each). V was shortened by 3 bases and J by 7 bases, with 22 bases between the two germline ends. Germline V gives CDR1 MDHEN, CDR2 SYDVKM. The length of the CDR3 is 16 residues. The DNA of the CDR3 is TGTGCCAGCAGTTTTCGGGGGCGGCTTAAAACTCCGGAGCAGTACGTC. Residues: CASSFRGRLKTPEQYV.

The sample holds a few counts of this clonotype. The chain couples TRBV10-3 to TRBJ2-3; D is perhaps TRBD1 (5 bases). This CDR3 is 15 amino acids long. The V gene's germline CDR1 is ENHRY and CDR2 SYGVKD. The ends were cut back, 3 bases at V and 4 bases at J, with 14 bases in the middle. Here the CDR3 reads CAISEYLGVADTQYF. The CDR3 nucleotides are TGTGCCATCAGTGAATACCTAGGGGTGGCAGATACGCAGTATTTT.

The CDR3 nucleotides are TGTGCCAGCAGCTCCGCTCCGACAGATACGCAGTATTTT. It yields the protein CASSSAPTDTQYF. This chain links TRBV7-3 with TRBJ2-3; D is uncertain. The CDR3 spans 13 residues. Trimming took 4 bases from V and 3 from J, leaving 8 bases between them. Per germline, CDR1 SGHTA and CDR2 FQGTGA.

This chain uses TRBV7-7 with TRBJ2-1, with TRBD2 matching over 11 bases. The germline gives CDR1 SSHAT, CDR2 FNYEAQ (reference sequence). This CDR3 is 15 amino acids long. The trim removed 6 bases at V and 4 bases at J, leaving 5 bases unmatched. DNA for the CDR3: TGTGCCAGCAGACCCTCTAGCGGGGGGTACAATGAGCAGTTCTTC. This translates into CASRPSSGGYNEQFF.

The chain has TRBV4-3 and TRBJ2-3; 9 bases are a match to TRBD1. The CDR3 totals 15 residues. CDR1 is LGHNA and CDR2 is YSLEER in the germline V gene. The V and J ends lost 5 bases and 5 bases, in that order; junction bases with no gene match: 8. DNA of the CDR3: TGCGCCAGCAGCTCGGGACAGGGAAATCAAGATACGCAGTATTTT. It yields the protein CASSSGQGNQDTQYF.

This clonotype occurred a few times. The chain links TRBV7-2 to TRBJ2-3, with a possible D match to TRBD2 (7 bases). Trimming took off 6 bases at V and 7 bases at J, with 32 bases between the two ends. The CDR3 sequence is 19 residues long. Germline V lookup: CDR1 SGHTA, CDR2 FQGNSA. The DNA of the CDR3 is TGTGCCAGCAGGACCCTTCCCCTTAGGGGGGGGGCCAAACCGAATACGCAGTATTTT. It yields the protein CASRTLPLRGGAKPNTQYF. The variable domain in full, with the rest retrieved from reference TRBV7-2 and TRBJ2-3, is GAGVSQSPSNKVTEKGKDVELRCDPISGHTALYWYRQSLGQGLEFLIYFQGNSAPDKSGLPSDRFSAERTGGSVSTLTIQRTQQEDSAVYLCASRTLPLRGGAKPNTQYFGPGTRLTVL.

The chain joins TRBV18 to TRBJ2-1; 12 nucleotides align to TRBD2. This CDR3 is 16 amino acids long. Trimming cost V 0 bases and J 8 bases; bases outside gene matches: 5. Germline-derived CDR1 and CDR2 are KGHSH and LQKENI. Written as DNA, the CDR3 is TGTGCCAGCTCACCACCTAGACTAGCGGGGGAAGATGAGCAGTTCTTC. It codes for CASSPPRLAGEDEQFF. The whole variable domain, remainder taken from reference TRBV18 and TRBJ2-1, is NAGVMQNPRHLVRRRGQEARLRCSPMKGHSHVYWYRQLPEEGLKFMVYLQKENIIDESGMPKERFSAEFPKEGPSILRIQQVVRGDSAAYFCASSPPRLAGEDEQFFGPGTRLTVL.

In DNA, the CDR3 is TGCGCCAGCAGCAGATCCCCCGGGACAGGGAGGACTGAAGCTTTCTTT. Its protein is CASSRSPGTGRTEAFF. This chain uses TRBV5-1 with TRBJ1-1; the match to TRBD1 covers 9 bases. From germline, CDR1 is SGHRS and CDR2 YFSETQ. The CDR3 runs 16 residues. With V trimmed by 4 bases and J by 5 bases, 12 bases remained unmatched.